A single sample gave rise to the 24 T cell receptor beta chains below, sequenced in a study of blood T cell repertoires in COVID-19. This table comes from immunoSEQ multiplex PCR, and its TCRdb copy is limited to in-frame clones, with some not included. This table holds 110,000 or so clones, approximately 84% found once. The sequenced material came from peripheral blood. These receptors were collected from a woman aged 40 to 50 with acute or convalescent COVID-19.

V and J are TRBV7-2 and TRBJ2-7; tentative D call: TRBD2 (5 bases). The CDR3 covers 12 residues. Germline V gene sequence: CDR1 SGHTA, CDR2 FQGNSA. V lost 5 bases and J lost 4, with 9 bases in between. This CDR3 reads CASSPSGYEQYF. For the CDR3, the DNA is TGTGCCAGCAGCCCCAGCGGTTACGAGCAGTACTTC.

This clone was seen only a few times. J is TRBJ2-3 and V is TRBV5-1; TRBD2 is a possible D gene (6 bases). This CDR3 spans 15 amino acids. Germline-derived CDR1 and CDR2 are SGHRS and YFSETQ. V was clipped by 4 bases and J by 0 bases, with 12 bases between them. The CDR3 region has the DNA TGCGCCAGCAGCCGCCGGGACTTTAGCACAGATACGCAGTATTTT. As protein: CASSRRDFSTDTQYF.

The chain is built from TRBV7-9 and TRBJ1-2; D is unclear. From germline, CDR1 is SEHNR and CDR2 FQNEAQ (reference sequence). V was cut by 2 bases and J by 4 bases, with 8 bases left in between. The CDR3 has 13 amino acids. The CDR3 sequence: CASSLSVSYGYTF. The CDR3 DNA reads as TGTGCCAGCAGCTTAAGTGTGAGCTATGGCTACACCTTC.

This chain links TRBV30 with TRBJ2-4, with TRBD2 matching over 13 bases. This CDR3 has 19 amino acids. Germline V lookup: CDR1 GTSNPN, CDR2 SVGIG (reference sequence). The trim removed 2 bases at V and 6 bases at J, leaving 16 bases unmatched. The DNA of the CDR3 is TGTGCCTGGAGTCCACCGACTAGCGGGGGGCCCGTGGTGAGAAACATTCAGTACTTC. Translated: CAWSPPTSGGPVVRNIQYF.

The CDR3 is CASGTVNTGELFF. CDR3 coding DNA: TGTGCCAGCGGGACAGTTAACACCGGGGAGCTGTTTTTT. V and J are TRBV7-2 and TRBJ2-2; TRBD1 aligns across 7 bases. The V segment lost 8 bases and the J segment 2 bases; nucleotides outside the gene matches: 2. The CDR3 has 13 residues. CDR1 and CDR2 from the germline V gene are SGHTA and FQGNSA.

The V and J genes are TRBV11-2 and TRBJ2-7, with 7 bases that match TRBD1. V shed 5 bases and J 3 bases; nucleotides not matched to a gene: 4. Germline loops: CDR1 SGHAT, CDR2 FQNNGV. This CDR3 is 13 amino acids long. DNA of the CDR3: TGTGCCAGCAGCGACCACAGGGGCTACGAGCAGTACTTC. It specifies CASSDHRGYEQYF.

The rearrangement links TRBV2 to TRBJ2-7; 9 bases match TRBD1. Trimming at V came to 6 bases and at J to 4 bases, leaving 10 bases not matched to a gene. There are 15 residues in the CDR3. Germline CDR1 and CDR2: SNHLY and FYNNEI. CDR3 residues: CASRGQGVSLYEQYF. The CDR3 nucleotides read TGTGCCAGCAGGGGACAGGGTGTTAGTTTGTACGAGCAGTACTTC.

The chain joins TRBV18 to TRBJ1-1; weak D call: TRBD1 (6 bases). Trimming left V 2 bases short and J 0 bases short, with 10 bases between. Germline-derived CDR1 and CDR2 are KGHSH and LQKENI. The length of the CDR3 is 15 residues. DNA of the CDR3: TGTGCCAGCTCACCAGGGCAGGGGTTGAACACTGAAGCTTTCTTT. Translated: CASSPGQGLNTEAFF.

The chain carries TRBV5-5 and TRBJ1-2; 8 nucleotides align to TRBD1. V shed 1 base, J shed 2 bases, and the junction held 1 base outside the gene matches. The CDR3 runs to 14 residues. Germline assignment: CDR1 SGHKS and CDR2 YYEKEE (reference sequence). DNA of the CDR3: TGTGCCAGCAGCTTGCAGGGGGCGAACTATGGCTACACCTTC. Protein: CASSLQGANYGYTF.

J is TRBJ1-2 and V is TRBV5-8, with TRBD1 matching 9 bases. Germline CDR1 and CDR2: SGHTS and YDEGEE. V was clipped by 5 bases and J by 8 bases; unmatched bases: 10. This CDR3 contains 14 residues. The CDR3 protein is CASRPDRGTFGYTF. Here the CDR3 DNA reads TGTGCCAGCAGGCCGGACAGGGGAACGTTCGGCTACACCTTC.

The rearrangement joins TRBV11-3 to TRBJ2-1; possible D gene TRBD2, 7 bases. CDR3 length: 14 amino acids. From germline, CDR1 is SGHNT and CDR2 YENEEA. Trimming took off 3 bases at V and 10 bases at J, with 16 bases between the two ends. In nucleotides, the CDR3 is TGTGCCAGCAGCTTTTTAGGGGAGGGGGGCGAGCAGTTCTTC. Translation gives CASSFLGEGGEQFF.

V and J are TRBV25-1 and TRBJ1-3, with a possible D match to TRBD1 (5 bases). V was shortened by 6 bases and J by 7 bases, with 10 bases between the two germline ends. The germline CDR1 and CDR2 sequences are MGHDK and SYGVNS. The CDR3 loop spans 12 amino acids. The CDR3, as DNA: TGTGCCAGCAGCTCAGGGATGAACACCATATATTTT. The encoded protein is CASSSGMNTIYF.

CDR3 loop: CASSWTGGSNEQFF. The CDR3 bases are TGTGCCAGCAGTTGGACAGGGGGGAGCAATGAGCAGTTCTTC. The rearrangement uses TRBV6-5 and TRBJ2-1, with TRBD1 matching 10 bases. Germline CDR1 is MNHEY and CDR2 is SVGAGI. J lost 6 bases, V lost 4 bases, and 3 bases had no gene match. The CDR3 totals 14 residues.

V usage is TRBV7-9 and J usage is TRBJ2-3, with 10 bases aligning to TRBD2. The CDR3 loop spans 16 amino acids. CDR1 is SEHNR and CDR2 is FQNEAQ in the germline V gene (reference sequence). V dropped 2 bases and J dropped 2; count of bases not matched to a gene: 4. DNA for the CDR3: TGTGCCAGCAGCTTACCAGCGGGGGGGGACACAGATACGCAGTATTTT. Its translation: CASSLPAGGDTDTQYF.

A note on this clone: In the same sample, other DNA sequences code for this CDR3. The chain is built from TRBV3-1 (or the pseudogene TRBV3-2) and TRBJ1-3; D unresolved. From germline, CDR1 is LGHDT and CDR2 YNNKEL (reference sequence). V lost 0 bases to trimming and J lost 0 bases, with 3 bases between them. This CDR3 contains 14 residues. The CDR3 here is CASSQDSSGNTIYF. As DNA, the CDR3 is TGTGCCAGCAGCCAAGACAGCTCTGGAAACACCATATATTTT.

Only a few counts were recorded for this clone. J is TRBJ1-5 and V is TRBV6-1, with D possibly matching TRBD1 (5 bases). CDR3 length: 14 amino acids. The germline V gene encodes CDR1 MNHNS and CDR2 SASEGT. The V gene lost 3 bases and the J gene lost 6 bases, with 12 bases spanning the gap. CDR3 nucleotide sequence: TGTGCCAGCAGTGAGGGGGGTTTTCTTCAGCCCCAGCATTTT. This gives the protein CASSEGGFLQPQHF.

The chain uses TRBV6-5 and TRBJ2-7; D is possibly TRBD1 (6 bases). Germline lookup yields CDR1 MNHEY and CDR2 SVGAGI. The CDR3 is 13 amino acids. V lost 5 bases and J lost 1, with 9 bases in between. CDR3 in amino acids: CASSLGQSYEQYF. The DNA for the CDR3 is TGTGCCAGCAGTCTCGGACAGTCCTACGAGCAGTACTTC.

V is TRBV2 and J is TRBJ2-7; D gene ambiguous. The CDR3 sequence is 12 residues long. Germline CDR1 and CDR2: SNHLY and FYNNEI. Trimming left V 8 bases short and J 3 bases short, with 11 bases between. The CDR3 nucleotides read TGTGCCAGCGGTTTCGACTTCTACGAGCAGTACTTC. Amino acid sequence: CASGFDFYEQYF.

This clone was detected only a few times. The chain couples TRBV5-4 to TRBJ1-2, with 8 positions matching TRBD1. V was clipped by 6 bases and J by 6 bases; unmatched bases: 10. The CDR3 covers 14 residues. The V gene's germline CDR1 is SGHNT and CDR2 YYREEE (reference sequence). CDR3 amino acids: CASTFDDRGNGYTF. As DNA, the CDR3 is TGTGCCAGCACCTTCGACGACAGGGGTAATGGCTACACCTTC.

This CDR3 is CASSLDRTGLHGYTF. The CDR3 bases are TGTGCCAGCAGCTTAGATCGTACAGGGTTGCATGGCTACACCTTC. This rearrangement joins TRBV11-2 to TRBJ1-2; D is perhaps TRBD1 (6 bases). Germline loops: CDR1 SGHAT, CDR2 FQNNGV. The CDR3 loop spans 15 amino acids. V gave up 0 bases and J gave up 6 bases, with 14 bases separating them.

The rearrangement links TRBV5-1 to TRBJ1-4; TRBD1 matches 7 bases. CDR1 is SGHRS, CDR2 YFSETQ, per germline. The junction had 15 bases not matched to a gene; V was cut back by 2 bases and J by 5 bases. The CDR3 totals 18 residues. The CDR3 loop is CASSLRGPGDPRNEKLFF. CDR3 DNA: TGCGCCAGCAGCTTAAGGGGGCCGGGAGATCCCCGCAATGAAAAACTGTTTTTT.

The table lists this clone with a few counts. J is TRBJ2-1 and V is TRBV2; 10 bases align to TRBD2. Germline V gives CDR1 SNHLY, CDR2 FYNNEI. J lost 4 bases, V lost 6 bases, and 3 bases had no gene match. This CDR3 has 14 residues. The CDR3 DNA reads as TGTGCCAGCAGGAGCGGGGGGGATTACAATGAGCAGTTCTTC. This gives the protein CASRSGGDYNEQFF.

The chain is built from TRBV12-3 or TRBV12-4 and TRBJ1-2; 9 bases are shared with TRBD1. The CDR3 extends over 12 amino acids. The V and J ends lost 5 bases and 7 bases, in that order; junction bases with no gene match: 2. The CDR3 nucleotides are TGTGCCAGCAGTCTACAGGGGGCTGGCTACACCTTC. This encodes CASSLQGAGYTF.

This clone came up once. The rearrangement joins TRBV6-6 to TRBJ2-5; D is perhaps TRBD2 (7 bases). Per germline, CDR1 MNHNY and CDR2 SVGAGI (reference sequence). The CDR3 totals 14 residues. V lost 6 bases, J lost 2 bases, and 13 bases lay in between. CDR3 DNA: TGTGCCAGCAGGCTGGGAGGGGGGCAAGAGACCCAGTACTTC. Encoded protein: CASRLGGGQETQYF.